These 32 T cell receptor beta chains share one sample of origin, sequenced in a study of memory CD4+ T cells and cytomegalovirus serostatus. The sort gate was single viable CD3+CD4+CD8-CD45RO+ cells for memory CD4+ T cells. Some clones are missing from TCRdb's copy, which holds only in-frame ones; the method was immunoSEQ multiplex PCR. Of 50,000 to 65,000 clones in the sample, approximately 71% were seen once. The sequenced sample consisted of memory CD4+ T cells from blood. Receptors were obtained from an adult in good health and CMV-seronegative.

J is TRBJ2-1 and V is TRBV11-2; D remains ambiguous. V lost 4 bases and J lost 12, with 13 bases in between. Looked up from germline, CDR1 is SGHAT and CDR2 is FQNNGV. The CDR3 has 12 amino acids. DNA for the CDR3: TGTGCCAGCAGCTCACACTACCCGAGGCAGTTCTTC. This codes for CASSSHYPRQFF.

This clone was observed a single time. The V and J genes are TRBV19 and TRBJ2-2, with a possible D match to TRBD1 (6 bases). V was clipped by 3 bases and J by 6 bases, with 26 bases between them. The CDR3 extends over 19 amino acids. Germline V gene sequence: CDR1 LNHDA, CDR2 SQIVND (reference sequence). In DNA form, the CDR3 reads TGTGCCAGTAGTATGGTAGGCGTAGGACAGACCTACCGTCCCGGGGAGCTGTTTTTT. Protein sequence: CASSMVGVGQTYRPGELFF.

A single count supports this clone. The chain combines TRBV29-1 with TRBJ2-7; D is perhaps TRBD1 or TRBD2 (6 bases each). The CDR3 loop spans 14 amino acids. V shed 2 bases and J shed 6 bases, with 17 bases lying between them. The germline V gene has CDR1 SQVTM and CDR2 ANQGSEA. The CDR3 protein is CSVESLRGTREQYF. CDR3 bases: TGCAGCGTTGAATCGCTGCGCGGGACACGCGAGCAGTACTTC.

Here the CDR3 reads CASSVGSSQHF. CDR3 nucleotide sequence: TGTGCCAGCAGCGTAGGGTCGTCCCAGCATTTT. The chain recombines TRBV12-1 with TRBJ1-5. TRBV12-1 is annotated as a pseudogene. The CDR3 extends over 11 amino acids.

This chain uses TRBV7-2 with TRBJ2-6; D is uncertain. This CDR3 region has 16 residues. Trimming removed 4 bases at V and 0 bases at J, with 10 bases between. The germline V gene has CDR1 SGHTA and CDR2 FQGNSA. The CDR3 region has the DNA TGTGCCAGCAGCTATGGACCGGGCTCTGGGGCCAACGTCCTGACTTTC. Translating gives CASSYGPGSGANVLTF. The variable domain in full, completed from reference TRBV7-2 and TRBJ2-6, reads GAGVSQSPSNKVTEKGKDVELRCDPISGHTALYWYRQSLGQGLEFLIYFQGNSAPDKSGLPSDRFSAERTGGSVSTLTIQRTQQEDSAVYLCASSYGPGSGANVLTFGAGSRLTVL.

The chain links TRBV5-1 to TRBJ2-7; 9 positions agree with TRBD1. The CDR3 is 15 residues long. CDR1 and CDR2 (germline): SGHRS, YFSETQ. V lost 3 bases and J lost 0; bases outside the gene matches: 4. This CDR3 reads CASSWGQGTSYEQYF. The DNA for the CDR3 is TGCGCCAGCAGCTGGGGACAGGGAACCTCCTACGAGCAGTACTTC.

This chain connects TRBV2 to TRBJ2-7; D might be TRBD2 (6 bases). The germline V and J ends were trimmed by 7 bases and 3 bases, with 13 bases remaining between them. This CDR3 is built from 13 residues. CDR1 SNHLY and CDR2 FYNNEI come from the germline V gene. The CDR3 protein is CASTLDYRYEQYF. CDR3 nucleotide sequence: TGTGCCAGCACCTTGGACTATCGCTACGAGCAGTACTTC.

This clone occurred a few times. The V call is TRBV14, the J call TRBJ1-3; the D is unclear. V was shortened by 0 bases and J by 2 bases, with 11 bases between the two germline ends. In germline, CDR1 is SGHDN, CDR2 FVKESK. This CDR3 is 16 amino acids long. CDR3 sequence (DNA): TGTGCCAGCAGCCAAGATATCGGAGGAACTGGAAACACCATATATTTT. Translated, it gives CASSQDIGGTGNTIYF.

There are a few counts of this clone. The chain is built from TRBV28 and TRBJ2-7; D is uncertain. Germline V gene lookup returns CDR1 MDHEN and CDR2 SYDVKM. This CDR3 spans 12 amino acids. The CDR3 sequence: CAVFRSSYEQYF. CDR3 coding DNA: TGTGCAGTATTCCGAAGCTCCTACGAGCAGTACTTC.

The CDR3 coding sequence is TGTGCCAGCAGTCTAGGAGCTACAGGGCGCGGGACTGAAGCTTTCTTT. This translates into CASSLGATGRGTEAFF. This rearrangement joins TRBV27 to TRBJ1-1; weak D call: TRBD1 (6 bases). The CDR3 loop spans 16 amino acids. Trimming pared 5 bases from V and 5 bases from J, leaving 21 bases between. Per the germline V gene, CDR1 is MNHEY and CDR2 is SMNVEV (reference sequence).

The chain uses TRBV19 and TRBJ2-2, with TRBD2 as a possible D gene (7 bases). CDR3 length: 15 amino acids. Germline values: CDR1 LNHDA, CDR2 SQIVND (reference sequence). V was trimmed by 6 bases and J by 4 bases, leaving 15 bases between them. In DNA, the CDR3 is TGTGCCAGTAGAGGGGGGGCGGGTTTCACCGGGGAGCTGTTTTTT. This encodes CASRGGAGFTGELFF.

This chain uses TRBV5-1 with TRBJ1-1; unclear D gene. The CDR3 contains 12 residues. Trimming took off 0 bases at V and 8 bases at J, with 8 bases between the two ends. Looked up from germline, CDR1 is SGHRS and CDR2 is YFSETQ. CDR3 nucleotide sequence: TGCGCCAGCAGCTTGGGCGGCGACGAAGCTTTCTTT. The encoded protein is CASSLGGDEAFF. The full variable domain, in which reference TRBV5-1 and TRBJ1-1 provide the parts outside the CDR3, is KAGVTQTPRYLIKTRGQQVTLSCSPISGHRSVSWYQQTPGQGLQFLFEYFSETQRNKGNFPGRFSGRQFSNSRSEMNVSTLELGDSALYLCASSLGGDEAFFGQGTRLTVV.

This chain uses TRBV6-1 with TRBJ1-1, with unresolved D. Germline V gene sequence: CDR1 MNHNS, CDR2 SASEGT. The germline V and J ends were trimmed by 0 bases and 1 base, with 12 bases remaining between them. This CDR3 region has 16 residues. CDR3 nucleotide sequence: TGTGCCAGCAGTGAAGCCGGGCCCTGGAGGAACACTGAAGCTTTCTTT. This codes for CASSEAGPWRNTEAFF.

This chain links TRBV4-1 with TRBJ2-3; D remains unclear. Trimming shortened V by 1 base and J by 4 bases, and 12 bases separated the two germline ends. The CDR3 length is 15 residues. CDR1 and CDR2 (germline): MGHRA, YSYEKL. The CDR3 spells CASSQGTWNADTQYF. CDR3 nucleotides: TGCGCCAGCAGCCAAGGGACCTGGAATGCAGATACGCAGTATTTT.

This rearrangement joins TRBV11-2 to TRBJ2-3; D is perhaps TRBD1 (6 bases). V was clipped by 3 bases and J by 3 bases, with 16 bases between them. CDR3 length equals 16 residues. The germline gives CDR1 SGHAT, CDR2 FQNNGV. CDR3 loop: CASSLIQGSTTDTQYF. CDR3 DNA: TGTGCCAGCAGCTTGATTCAGGGGTCGACTACAGATACGCAGTATTTT.

The gene calls are TRBV5-1 and TRBJ2-1; TRBD1 matches 9 bases. CDR1 is SGHRS, CDR2 YFSETQ, per germline. There are 16 residues in the CDR3. J was trimmed by 8 bases and V by 0 bases; bases with no gene match: 9. Here the CDR3 reads CASSLAIGTGLDEQFF. The CDR3 DNA reads as TGCGCCAGCAGCTTGGCTATCGGGACAGGGTTGGATGAGCAGTTCTTC.

This clone was recorded once. This chain joins TRBV15 and TRBJ1-2; D gene ambiguous. The germline CDR1 and CDR2 sequences are LNHNV and YYDKDF (reference sequence). V shed 2 bases and J shed 0 bases, with 13 bases lying between them. The CDR3 consists of 16 residues. Written as DNA, the CDR3 is TGTGCCACCAGCAGAAGGGTCGGGGAAGCTAACTATGGCTACACCTTC. It yields the protein CATSRRVGEANYGYTF. Together with reference TRBV15 and TRBJ1-2, the CDR3 gives the full variable domain: DAMVIQNPRYQVTQFGKPVTLSCSQTLNHNVMYWYQQKSSQAPKLLFHYYDKDFNNEADTPDNFQSRRPNTSFCFLDIRSPGLGDTAMYLCATSRRVGEANYGYTFGSGTRLTVV.

This chain connects TRBV15 to TRBJ1-6; the match to TRBD1 covers 7 bases. V was clipped by 3 bases and J by 0 bases; unmatched bases: 2. Germline values: CDR1 LNHNV, CDR2 YYDKDF (reference sequence). The length of the CDR3 is 16 residues. DNA for the CDR3: TGTGCCACCAGCAGGTGGGACAGCTCCTATAATTCACCCCTCCACTTT. This codes for CATSRWDSSYNSPLHF. Full variable domain (remainder filled in from reference TRBV15 and TRBJ1-6): DAMVIQNPRYQVTQFGKPVTLSCSQTLNHNVMYWYQQKSSQAPKLLFHYYDKDFNNEADTPDNFQSRRPNTSFCFLDIRSPGLGDTAMYLCATSRWDSSYNSPLHFGNGTRLTVT.

The CDR3 spells CASSIAYRATNEKLFF. The DNA for the CDR3 is TGTGCCAGTAGTATAGCCTACCGTGCAACTAATGAAAAACTGTTTTTT. This chain joins TRBV19 and TRBJ1-4; D not resolved. V dropped 1 base and J dropped 0 bases, with 9 bases sitting between them. Germline assignment: CDR1 LNHDA and CDR2 SQIVND (reference sequence). This CDR3 spans 16 amino acids.

The genes are TRBV9 and TRBJ1-3; D may be TRBD1 (5 bases). The CDR3 totals 15 residues. With 2 bases removed from V and 2 bases from J, the gap between germline ends came to 11 bases. The germline V gene has CDR1 SGDLS and CDR2 YYNGEE. CDR3 bases: TGTGCCAGCAGCGTCGCAGGGACTACTGGAAACACCATATATTTT. Its protein product is CASSVAGTTGNTIYF.

This clone came up once. The rearrangement joins TRBV7-2 to TRBJ2-7; 8 bases are shared with TRBD1. Trimming removed 5 bases from V and 4 bases from J; junction bases left unmatched: 10. The CDR3 spans 15 residues. The germline CDR1 and CDR2 sequences are SGHTA and FQGNSA. CDR3 residues: CASSNPDRGTYEQYF. The CDR3 coding sequence is TGTGCCAGCAGCAACCCCGACAGGGGTACGTACGAGCAGTACTTC. Using reference TRBV7-2 and TRBJ2-7 for the parts outside the CDR3, the full variable domain is GAGVSQSPSNKVTEKGKDVELRCDPISGHTALYWYRQSLGQGLEFLIYFQGNSAPDKSGLPSDRFSAERTGGSVSTLTIQRTQQEDSAVYLCASSNPDRGTYEQYFGPGTRLTVT.

In its sample, this clone was seen a few times. The rearrangement links TRBV28 to TRBJ2-7; D not resolved. Trimming removed 4 bases from V and 4 bases from J, with 17 bases in between. CDR3 length: 15 amino acids. Germline-derived CDR1 and CDR2 are MDHEN and SYDVKM. As DNA, the CDR3 is TGTGCCAGCAGTTGGCAAGGAATAGGGATTTACGAGCAGTACTTC. Its protein product is CASSWQGIGIYEQYF.

The chain has TRBV10-2 and TRBJ2-1; TRBD2 matches 15 bases. V lost 2 bases, J lost 1 base, and 9 bases stayed unmatched. Germline V CDR1 and CDR2: WSHSY, SAAADI. CDR3 length: 20 residues. CDR3 sequence (DNA): TGCGCCAGCAGTGAGCTGCTGGGACTAGCGGGAGGAATATCCTACAATGAGCAGTTCTTC. Protein sequence: CASSELLGLAGGISYNEQFF.

This clone has just one count. The chain couples TRBV5-1 to TRBJ1-2; 9 bases are a match to TRBD1. The V and J ends lost 6 bases and 3 bases, in that order; junction bases with no gene match: 6. The germline gives CDR1 SGHRS, CDR2 YFSETQ. This CDR3 has 14 residues. CDR3 residues: CASNRDREDYGYTF. The CDR3 DNA reads as TGCGCCAGCAACAGGGACAGGGAGGACTATGGCTACACCTTC.

The chain couples TRBV9 to TRBJ2-7; 8 nucleotides align to TRBD2. The germline V gene encodes CDR1 SGDLS and CDR2 YYNGEE. V lost 0 bases, J lost 4 bases, and 6 bases stayed unmatched. The CDR3 loop spans 15 amino acids. DNA of the CDR3: TGTGCCAGCAGCGTAGAGGGCGGGGGGCCGTACGAGCAGTACTTC. Its translation: CASSVEGGGPYEQYF.

The chain has TRBV15 and TRBJ2-5; the D gene could be TRBD1 or TRBD2 (5 bases each). Germline loops: CDR1 LNHNV, CDR2 YYDKDF (reference sequence). Trimming removed 0 bases at V and 5 bases at J, with 16 bases between. The length of the CDR3 is 16 residues. In DNA, the CDR3 is TGTGCCACCAGCAGAGATTTGGCAGGGACGGGGGAGACCCAGTACTTC. This codes for CATSRDLAGTGETQYF.

This CDR3 is CATMAREGYNSPLHF. Written as DNA, the CDR3 is TGTGCCACCATGGCAAGGGAGGGGTATAATTCACCCCTCCACTTT. The chain employs TRBV27 and TRBJ1-6, with TRBD1 as a possible D gene (5 bases). Germline assignment: CDR1 MNHEY and CDR2 SMNVEV (reference sequence). Trimming shortened V by 10 bases and J by 4 bases, and 17 bases separated the two germline ends. This CDR3 region has 15 residues.

The V call is TRBV10-3, the J call TRBJ1-4, with 11 bases that match TRBD1. V gave up 2 bases and J gave up 6 bases; unmatched junction bases: 2. The CDR3 is made up of 15 amino acids. Germline V gene data show CDR1 as ENHRY and CDR2 as SYGVKD. CDR3 loop: CAISERGQGDEKLFF. The CDR3 nucleotides read TGTGCCATCAGTGAGAGGGGACAGGGGGATGAAAAACTGTTTTTT.

The rearrangement uses TRBV11-2 and TRBJ1-1; no clear D gene. CDR3 length equals 13 residues. Trimming took 5 bases from V and 6 from J, leaving 13 bases between them. Germline assignment: CDR1 SGHAT and CDR2 FQNNGV. CDR3 bases: TGTGCCAGCAGCCGGTCCGTGGGCCCTGAAGCTTTCTTT. This encodes CASSRSVGPEAFF.

The gene calls are TRBV9 and TRBJ1-4; D gene unclear. The CDR3 has 15 amino acids. Per the germline V gene, CDR1 is SGDLS and CDR2 is YYNGEE. Trimming shortened V by 0 bases and J by 7 bases, and 13 bases separated the two germline ends. The chain's CDR3 is CASSVGGVTGEKLFF. In DNA, the CDR3 is TGTGCCAGCAGCGTAGGTGGAGTTACGGGTGAAAAACTGTTTTTT.

The chain links TRBV6-1 to TRBJ1-1, with D unresolved. This CDR3 has 10 amino acids. Trimming removed 8 bases at V and 9 bases at J, with 10 bases between. Germline V gives CDR1 MNHNS, CDR2 SASEGT. The CDR3 DNA sequence: TGTGCCAGCCGCAACATCCAAGCTTTCTTT. It encodes CASRNIQAFF.

This clone was seen only once. This rearrangement joins TRBV2 to TRBJ2-4; 7 bases match TRBD2. V lost 7 bases and J lost 9; bases outside the gene matches: 6. The CDR3 covers 12 residues. Per germline, CDR1 SNHLY and CDR2 FYNNEI. CDR3 in amino acids: CASTLGGFIQYF. The DNA of the CDR3 is TGTGCCAGCACCCTGGGAGGGTTCATTCAGTACTTC.